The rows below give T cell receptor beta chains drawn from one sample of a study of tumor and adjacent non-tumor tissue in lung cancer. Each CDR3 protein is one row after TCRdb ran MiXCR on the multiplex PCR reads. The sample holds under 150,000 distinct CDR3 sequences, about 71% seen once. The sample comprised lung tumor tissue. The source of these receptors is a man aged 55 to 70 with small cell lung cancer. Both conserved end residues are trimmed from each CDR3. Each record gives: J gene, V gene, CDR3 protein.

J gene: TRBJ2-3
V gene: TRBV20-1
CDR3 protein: SARDKVDAQY

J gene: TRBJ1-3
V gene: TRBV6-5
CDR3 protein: ASSCTAGSGNTIY

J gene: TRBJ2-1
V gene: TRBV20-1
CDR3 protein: STATREDEQF

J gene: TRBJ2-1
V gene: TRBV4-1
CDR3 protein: ASSPDIGSAGYNEQF

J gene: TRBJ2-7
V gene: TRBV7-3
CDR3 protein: ASSLRQRLAGVGEQY

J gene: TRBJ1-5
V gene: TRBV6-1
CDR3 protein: ASSGDGDKPQH

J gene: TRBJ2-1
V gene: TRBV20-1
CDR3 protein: SARAVSGSYEQF

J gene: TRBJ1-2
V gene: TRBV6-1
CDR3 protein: TIMQDRVNGYT

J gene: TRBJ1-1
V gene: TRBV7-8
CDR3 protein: ADSRGGQEAF

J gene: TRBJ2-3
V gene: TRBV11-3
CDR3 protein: ASSLVGEVGDTQY

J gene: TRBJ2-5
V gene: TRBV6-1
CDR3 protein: ASRTGGSGPQETQY

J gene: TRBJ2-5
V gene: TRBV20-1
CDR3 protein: SARQGNRETQY

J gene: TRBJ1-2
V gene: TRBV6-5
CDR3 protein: ACSYRTGGGGYT

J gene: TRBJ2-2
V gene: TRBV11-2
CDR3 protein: ASSTYTIYTGELF

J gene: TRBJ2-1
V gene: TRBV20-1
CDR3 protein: SAKISGTYNEQF

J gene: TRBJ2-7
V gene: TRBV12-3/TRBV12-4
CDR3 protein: ASSPDRVEQY

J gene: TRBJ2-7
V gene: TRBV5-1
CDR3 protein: ASILEGGSPNEQY

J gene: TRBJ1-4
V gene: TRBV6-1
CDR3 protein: ASTRVATNEKLF

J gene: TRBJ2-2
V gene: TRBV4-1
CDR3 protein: ASGRNNGELF

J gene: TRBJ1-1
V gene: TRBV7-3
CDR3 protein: ASSSSITAPAF

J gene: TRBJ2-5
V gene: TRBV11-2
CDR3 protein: ASRPRWYQETQY

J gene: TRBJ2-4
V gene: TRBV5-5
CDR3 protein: ASSPHGPGRNIQH

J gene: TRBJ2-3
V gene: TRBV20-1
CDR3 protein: SARKGDTQY

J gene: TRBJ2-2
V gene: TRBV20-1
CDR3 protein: SARNVRTTGEMF

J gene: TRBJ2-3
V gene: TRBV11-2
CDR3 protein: GSSLGGMSTDTQY

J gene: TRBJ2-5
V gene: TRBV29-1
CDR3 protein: SVWVVGETQY

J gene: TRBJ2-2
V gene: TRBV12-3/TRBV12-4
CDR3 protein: ASRAGGFDTEELF

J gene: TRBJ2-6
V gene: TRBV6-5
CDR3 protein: ASTTGRGGANVLT

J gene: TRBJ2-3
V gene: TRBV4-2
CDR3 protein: ASSQDMPSGPTDAQY

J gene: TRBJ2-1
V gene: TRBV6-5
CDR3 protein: ASSQQGSYNGEF

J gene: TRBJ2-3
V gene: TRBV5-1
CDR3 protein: ASSPGPAGASTDTQY

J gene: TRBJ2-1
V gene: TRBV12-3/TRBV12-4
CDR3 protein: ASSLARRGSPF

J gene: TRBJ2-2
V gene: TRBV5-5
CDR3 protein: ASNLSIVGTGELF

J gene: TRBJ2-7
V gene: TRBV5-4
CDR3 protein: AGSLAGVYEQY

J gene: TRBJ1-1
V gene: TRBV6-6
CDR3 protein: ASTPGGGQAF

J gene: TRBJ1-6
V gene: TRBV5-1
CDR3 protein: ASSLTGPASSYNSPLH

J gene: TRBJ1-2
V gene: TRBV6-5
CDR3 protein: ASSWDRGLYDYT

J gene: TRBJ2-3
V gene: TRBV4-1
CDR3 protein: ASNRSGTGRSTDTQY

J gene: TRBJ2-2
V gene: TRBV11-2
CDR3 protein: ASTPFRGAKNTGELF

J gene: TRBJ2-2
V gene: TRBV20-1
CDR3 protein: SASQGWGTGELF

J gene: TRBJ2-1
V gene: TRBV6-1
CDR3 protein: ASSEGRASYNGQF

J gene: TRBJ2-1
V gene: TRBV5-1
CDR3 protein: ASSPAGTRYNEQF

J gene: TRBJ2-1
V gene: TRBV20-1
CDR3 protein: SARGLAGVSYNGQF

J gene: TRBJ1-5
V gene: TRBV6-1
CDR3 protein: ASDRVNNQPQH

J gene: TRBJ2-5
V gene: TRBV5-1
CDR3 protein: ASSLSEGRGTQY

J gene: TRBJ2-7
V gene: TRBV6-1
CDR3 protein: ASGETRQGSFHEQY

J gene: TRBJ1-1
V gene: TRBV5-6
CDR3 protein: ASSLERYTEAF

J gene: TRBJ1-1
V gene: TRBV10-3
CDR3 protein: TVSREGAEAF

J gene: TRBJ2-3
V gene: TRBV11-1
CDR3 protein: PSSLTHWGIGRRETQY